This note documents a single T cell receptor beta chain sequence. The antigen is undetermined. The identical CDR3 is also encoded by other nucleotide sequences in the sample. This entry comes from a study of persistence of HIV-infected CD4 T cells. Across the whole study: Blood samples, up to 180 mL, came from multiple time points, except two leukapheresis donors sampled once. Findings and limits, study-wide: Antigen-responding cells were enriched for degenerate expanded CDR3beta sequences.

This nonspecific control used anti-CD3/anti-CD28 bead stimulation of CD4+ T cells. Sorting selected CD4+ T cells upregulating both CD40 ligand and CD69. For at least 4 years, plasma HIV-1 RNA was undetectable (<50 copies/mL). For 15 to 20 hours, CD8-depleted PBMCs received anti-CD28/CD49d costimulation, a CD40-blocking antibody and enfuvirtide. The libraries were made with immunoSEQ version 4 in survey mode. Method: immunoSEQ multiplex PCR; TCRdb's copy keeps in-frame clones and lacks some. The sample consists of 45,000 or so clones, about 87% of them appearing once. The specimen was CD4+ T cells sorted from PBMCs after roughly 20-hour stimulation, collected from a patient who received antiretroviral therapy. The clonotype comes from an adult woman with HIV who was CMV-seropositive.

CDR3 protein: CASSAGTLGANVLTF. CDR3 DNA: TGTGCCAGCAGCGCCGGTACTCTGGGGGCCAACGTCCTGACTTTC. The chain employs TRBV9 and TRBJ2-6; D not resolved. Trimming took off 3 bases at V and 4 bases at J, with 11 bases between the two ends. This CDR3 comprises 15 residues. The germline V gene encodes CDR1 SGDLS and CDR2 YYNGEE.